This TCR beta chain was observed in a study of T-cell memory formation after mild COVID-19. Study-wide points: Of the contracting clones, CD4+ ones lay mainly in CM and EM, and CD8+ ones in EMRA.

CDR3 size: 12 residues. Trimming took off 6 bases at V and 9 bases at J, with 12 bases between the two ends. At least ten counts were recorded for this clonotype. Antigen specificity is unknown. MiXCR was run by TCRdb on the 5' RACE reads, yielding one entry per CDR3 protein. The table lists some 270,000 distinct CDR3 sequences, 15% to 19% of them singletons. Sequenced: PBMCs or a T cell subset sorted from them (not recorded which). The source is an adult woman who had mild COVID-19 (a few samples of this study predate the infection). Cell type and time point are not known. The chain is built from TRBV12-3 or TRBV12-4 and TRBJ2-1; unclear D gene. The CDR3 sequence: CASSFTLSEQFF. CDR3 nucleotide sequence: TGTGCCAGCAGCTTCACACTTAGTGAGCAGTTCTTC.